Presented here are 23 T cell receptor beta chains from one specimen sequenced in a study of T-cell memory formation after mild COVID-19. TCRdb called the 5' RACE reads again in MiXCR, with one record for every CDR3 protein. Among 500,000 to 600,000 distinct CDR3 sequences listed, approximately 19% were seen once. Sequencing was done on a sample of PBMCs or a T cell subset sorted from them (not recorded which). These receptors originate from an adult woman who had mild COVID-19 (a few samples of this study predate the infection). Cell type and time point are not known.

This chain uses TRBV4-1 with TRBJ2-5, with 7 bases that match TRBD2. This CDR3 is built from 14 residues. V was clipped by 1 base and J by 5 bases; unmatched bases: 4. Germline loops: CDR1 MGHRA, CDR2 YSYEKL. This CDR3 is CASSQVTSVETQYF. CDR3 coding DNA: TGCGCCAGCAGCCAAGTCACTAGCGTGGAGACCCAGTACTTC.

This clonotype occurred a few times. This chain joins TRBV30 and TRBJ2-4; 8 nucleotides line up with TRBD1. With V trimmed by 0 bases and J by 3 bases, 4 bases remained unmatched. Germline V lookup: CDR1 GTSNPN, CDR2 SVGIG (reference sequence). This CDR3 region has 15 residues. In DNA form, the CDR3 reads TGTGCCTGGAGTGTGGACAGGGTTGGCAAAAACATTCAGTACTTC. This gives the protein CAWSVDRVGKNIQYF.

The CDR3 DNA is TGTGCCAGCAGGACTAGCAACTACGAGCAGTACTTC. This gives the protein CASRTSNYEQYF. The chain employs TRBV6-5 and TRBJ2-7, with TRBD2 matching 7 bases. This CDR3 has 12 amino acids. Germline loops: CDR1 MNHEY, CDR2 SVGAGI. Trimming removed 6 bases from V and 3 bases from J; junction bases left unmatched: 2.

CDR3 residues: CASSGQFYEQYF. The CDR3 DNA reads as TGTGCCAGCAGCGGACAGTTCTACGAGCAGTACTTC. The chain employs TRBV12-3 or TRBV12-4 and TRBJ2-7; D perhaps matches TRBD1 (6 bases). This CDR3 contains 12 residues. Between the trimmed V and J ends, which lost 6 bases and 3 bases, there was a span of 9 bases.

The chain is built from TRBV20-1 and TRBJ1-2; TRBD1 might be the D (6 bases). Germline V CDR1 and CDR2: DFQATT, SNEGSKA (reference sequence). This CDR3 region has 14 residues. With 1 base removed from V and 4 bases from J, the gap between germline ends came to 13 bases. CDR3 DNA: TGCAGTGCTAGAGGCGGACAGAAATCCTATGGCTACACCTTC. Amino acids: CSARGGQKSYGYTF.

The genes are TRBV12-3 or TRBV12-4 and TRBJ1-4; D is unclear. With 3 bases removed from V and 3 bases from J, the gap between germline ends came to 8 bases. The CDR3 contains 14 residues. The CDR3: CASSFGSPNEKLFF. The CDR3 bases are TGTGCCAGCAGTTTTGGCAGCCCTAATGAAAAACTGTTTTTT.

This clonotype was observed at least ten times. This chain's CDR3 is CASSGTSLTNEQFF. CDR3 in DNA: TGCGCCAGCAGCGGGACTAGCTTAACGAATGAGCAGTTCTTC. The rearrangement joins TRBV5-1 to TRBJ2-1, with 9 bases aligning to TRBD2. This CDR3 comprises 14 residues. Germline-derived CDR1 and CDR2 are SGHRS and YFSETQ. The V gene end was trimmed by 4 bases and the J gene end by 7 bases; junction bases not matched to a gene: 6. The full variable domain, its missing parts supplied by reference TRBV5-1 and TRBJ2-1, is KAGVTQTPRYLIKTRGQQVTLSCSPISGHRSVSWYQQTPGQGLQFLFEYFSETQRNKGNFPGRFSGRQFSNSRSEMNVSTLELGDSALYLCASSGTSLTNEQFFGPGTRLTVL.

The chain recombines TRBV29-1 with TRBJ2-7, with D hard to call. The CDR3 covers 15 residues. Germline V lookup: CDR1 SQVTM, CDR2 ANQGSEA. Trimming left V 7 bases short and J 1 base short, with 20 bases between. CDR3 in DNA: TGCAGCGCCCTGATCTGGTCCGCCCTTTCCTACGAGCAGTACTTC. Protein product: CSALIWSALSYEQYF.

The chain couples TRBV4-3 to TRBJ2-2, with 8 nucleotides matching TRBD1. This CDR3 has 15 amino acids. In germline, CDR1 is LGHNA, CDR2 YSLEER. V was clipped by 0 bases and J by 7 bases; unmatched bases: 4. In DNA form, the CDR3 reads TGCGCCAGCAGCCAAGATGGGACAGGCCACGGGGAGCTGTTTTTT. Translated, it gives CASSQDGTGHGELFF.

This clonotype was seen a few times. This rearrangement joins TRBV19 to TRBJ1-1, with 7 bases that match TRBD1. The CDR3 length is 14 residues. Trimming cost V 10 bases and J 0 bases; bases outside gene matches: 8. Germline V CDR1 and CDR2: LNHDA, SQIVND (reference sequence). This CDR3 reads CATGQEYLNTEAFF. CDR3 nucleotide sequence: TGTGCCACAGGACAGGAGTACTTGAACACTGAAGCTTTCTTT.

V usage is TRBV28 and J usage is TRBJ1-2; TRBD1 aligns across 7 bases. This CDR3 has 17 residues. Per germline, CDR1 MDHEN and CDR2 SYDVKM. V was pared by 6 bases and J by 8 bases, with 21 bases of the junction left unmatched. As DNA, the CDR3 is TGTGCCAGCAGGACTCCCGGCGGGGGCAGGGGGGTTAGCGGCTACACCTTC. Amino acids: CASRTPGGGRGVSGYTF.

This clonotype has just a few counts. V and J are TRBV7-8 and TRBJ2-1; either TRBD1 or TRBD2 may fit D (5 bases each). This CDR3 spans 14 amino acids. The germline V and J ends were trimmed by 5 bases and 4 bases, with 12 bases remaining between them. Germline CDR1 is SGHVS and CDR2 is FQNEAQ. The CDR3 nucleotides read TGTGCCAGCAGCACGAGGGGTTTGTACAATGAGCAGTTCTTC. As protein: CASSTRGLYNEQFF.

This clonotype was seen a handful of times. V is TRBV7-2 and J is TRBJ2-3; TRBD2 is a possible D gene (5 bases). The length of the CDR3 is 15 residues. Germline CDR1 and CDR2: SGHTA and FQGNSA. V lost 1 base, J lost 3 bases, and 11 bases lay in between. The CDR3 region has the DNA TGTGCCAGCAGCTTAGTGGTGGGAGTAACAGATACGCAGTATTTT. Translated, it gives CASSLVVGVTDTQYF. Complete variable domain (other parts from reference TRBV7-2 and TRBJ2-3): GAGVSQSPSNKVTEKGKDVELRCDPISGHTALYWYRQSLGQGLEFLIYFQGNSAPDKSGLPSDRFSAERTGGSVSTLTIQRTQQEDSAVYLCASSLVVGVTDTQYFGPGTRLTVL.

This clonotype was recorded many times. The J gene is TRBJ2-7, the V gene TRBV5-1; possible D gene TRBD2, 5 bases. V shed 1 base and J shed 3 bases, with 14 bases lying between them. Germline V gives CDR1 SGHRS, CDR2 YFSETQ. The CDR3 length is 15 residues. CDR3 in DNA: TGCGCCAGCAGCTTGACTGGAGGCCTGATCTACGAGCAGTACTTC. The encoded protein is CASSLTGGLIYEQYF.

This CDR3 is CASSLLLGGYEQYF. Written as DNA, the CDR3 is TGTGCCAGCAGCTTACTCTTGGGGGGCTACGAGCAGTACTTC. The V call is TRBV7-2, the J call TRBJ2-7; D is perhaps TRBD2 (6 bases). The CDR3 runs 14 residues. The germline gives CDR1 SGHTA, CDR2 FQGNSA. Trimming stripped 2 bases from V and 3 bases from J, with 11 bases between.

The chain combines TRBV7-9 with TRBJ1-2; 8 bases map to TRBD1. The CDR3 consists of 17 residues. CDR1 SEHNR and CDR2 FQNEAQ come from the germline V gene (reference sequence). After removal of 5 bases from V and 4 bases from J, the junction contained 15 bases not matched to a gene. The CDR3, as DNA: TGTGCCAGCAGCCAACATCTGGACAGGGATTTTCCCTATGGCTACACCTTC. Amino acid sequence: CASSQHLDRDFPYGYTF.

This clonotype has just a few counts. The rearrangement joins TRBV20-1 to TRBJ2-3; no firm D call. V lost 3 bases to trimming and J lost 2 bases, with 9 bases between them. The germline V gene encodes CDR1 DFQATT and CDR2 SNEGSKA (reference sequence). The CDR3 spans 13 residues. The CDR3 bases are TGCAGTGCTAGTACTCAATTCACAGATACGCAGTATTTT. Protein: CSASTQFTDTQYF.

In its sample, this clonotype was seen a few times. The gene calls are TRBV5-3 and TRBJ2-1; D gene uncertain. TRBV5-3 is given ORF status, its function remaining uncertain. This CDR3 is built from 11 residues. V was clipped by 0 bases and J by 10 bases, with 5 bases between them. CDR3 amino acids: CARSLEPEQFF. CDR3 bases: TGTGCCAGAAGCTTGGAGCCGGAGCAGTTCTTC.

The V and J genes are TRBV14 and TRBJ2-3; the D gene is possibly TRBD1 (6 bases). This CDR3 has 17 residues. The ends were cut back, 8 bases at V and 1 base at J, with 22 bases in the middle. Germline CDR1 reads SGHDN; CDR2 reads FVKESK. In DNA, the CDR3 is TGTGCCAGCCGTTCCACCGTCTACTCAGGGGGCACAGATACGCAGTATTTT. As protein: CASRSTVYSGGTDTQYF.

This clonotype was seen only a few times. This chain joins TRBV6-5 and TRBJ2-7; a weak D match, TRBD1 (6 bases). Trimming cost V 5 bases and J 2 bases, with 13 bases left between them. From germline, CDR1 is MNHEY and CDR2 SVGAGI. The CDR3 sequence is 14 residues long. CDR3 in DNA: TGTGCCAGCAGTGAGGGGGTACCCACCTACGAGCAGTACTTC. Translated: CASSEGVPTYEQYF.

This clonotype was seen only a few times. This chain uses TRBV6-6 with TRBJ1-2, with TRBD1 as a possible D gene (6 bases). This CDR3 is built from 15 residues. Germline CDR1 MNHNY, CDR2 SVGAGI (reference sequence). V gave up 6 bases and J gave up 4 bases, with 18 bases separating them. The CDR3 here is CASSHDKGGTYGYTF. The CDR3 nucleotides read TGTGCCAGCAGCCACGACAAGGGGGGAACCTATGGCTACACCTTC.

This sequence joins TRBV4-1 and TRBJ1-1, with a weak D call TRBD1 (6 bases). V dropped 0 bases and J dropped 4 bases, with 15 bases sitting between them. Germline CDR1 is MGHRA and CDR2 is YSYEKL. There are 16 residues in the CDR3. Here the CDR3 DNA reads TGCGCCAGCAGCCAAGATGGGGGGGGCGCCTTCACTGAAGCTTTCTTT. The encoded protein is CASSQDGGGAFTEAFF.

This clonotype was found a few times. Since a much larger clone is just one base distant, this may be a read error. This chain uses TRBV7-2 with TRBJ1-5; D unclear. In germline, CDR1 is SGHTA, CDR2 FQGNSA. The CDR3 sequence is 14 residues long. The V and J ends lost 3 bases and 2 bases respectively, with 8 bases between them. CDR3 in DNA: TGTGCCAGCAGCTTCGGCAGCGGCAATCAGCCCCAGCATTTT. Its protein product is CASSFGSGNQPQHF.